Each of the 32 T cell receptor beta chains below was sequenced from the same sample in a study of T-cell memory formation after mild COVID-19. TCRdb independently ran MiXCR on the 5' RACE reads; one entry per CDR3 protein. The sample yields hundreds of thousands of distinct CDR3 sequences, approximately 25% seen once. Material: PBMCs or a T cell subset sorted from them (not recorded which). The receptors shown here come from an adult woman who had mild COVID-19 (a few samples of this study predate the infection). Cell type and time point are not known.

CDR3 nucleotides: TGTGCCAGCAGTAGACTAGCGGGAGGGCCGGTTGAGCAGTTCTTC. It is translated as CASSRLAGGPVEQFF. The rearrangement uses TRBV6-2 or TRBV6-3 and TRBJ2-1, with 14 bases aligning to TRBD2. Germline CDR1 and CDR2: MNHEY and SVGEGT. After removal of 5 bases from V and 9 bases from J, the junction contained 6 bases not matched to a gene. The CDR3 length is 15 residues.

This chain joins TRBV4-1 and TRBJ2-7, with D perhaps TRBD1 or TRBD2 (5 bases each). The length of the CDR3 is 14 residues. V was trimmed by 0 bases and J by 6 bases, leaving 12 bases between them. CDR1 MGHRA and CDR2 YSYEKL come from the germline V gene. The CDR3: CASSQEGERLEQYF. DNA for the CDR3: TGCGCCAGCAGCCAAGAGGGGGAGCGCCTCGAGCAGTACTTC.

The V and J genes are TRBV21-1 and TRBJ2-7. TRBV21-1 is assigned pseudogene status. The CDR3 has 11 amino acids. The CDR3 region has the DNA TGTGCCAGCAGGGGAATTTACGAGCAGTACTTC. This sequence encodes CASRGIYEQYF.

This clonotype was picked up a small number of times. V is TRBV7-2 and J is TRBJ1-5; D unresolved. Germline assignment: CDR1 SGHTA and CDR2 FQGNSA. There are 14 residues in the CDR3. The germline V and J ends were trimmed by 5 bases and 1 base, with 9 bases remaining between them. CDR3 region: CASSPTRSNQPQHF. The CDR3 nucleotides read TGTGCCAGCAGCCCTACAAGGAGCAATCAGCCCCAGCATTTT.

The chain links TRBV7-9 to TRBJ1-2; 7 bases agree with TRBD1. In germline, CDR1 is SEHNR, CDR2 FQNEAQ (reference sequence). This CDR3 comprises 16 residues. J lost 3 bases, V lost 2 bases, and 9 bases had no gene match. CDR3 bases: TGTGCCAGCAGCTTACCCCCGACAGGGCGAGACTATGGCTACACCTTC. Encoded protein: CASSLPPTGRDYGYTF.

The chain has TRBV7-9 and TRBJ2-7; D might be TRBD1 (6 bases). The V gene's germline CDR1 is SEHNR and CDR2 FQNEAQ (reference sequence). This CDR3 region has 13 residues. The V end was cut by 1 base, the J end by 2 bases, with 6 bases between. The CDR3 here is CASSLGDTYEQYF. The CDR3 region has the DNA TGTGCCAGCAGCTTAGGGGACACCTACGAGCAGTACTTC.

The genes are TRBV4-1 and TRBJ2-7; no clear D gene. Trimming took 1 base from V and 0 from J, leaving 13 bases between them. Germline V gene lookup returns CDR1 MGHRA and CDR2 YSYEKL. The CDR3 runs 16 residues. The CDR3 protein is CASSQGDTLSSYEQYF. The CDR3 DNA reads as TGCGCCAGCAGCCAAGGGGATACCTTAAGCTCCTACGAGCAGTACTTC.

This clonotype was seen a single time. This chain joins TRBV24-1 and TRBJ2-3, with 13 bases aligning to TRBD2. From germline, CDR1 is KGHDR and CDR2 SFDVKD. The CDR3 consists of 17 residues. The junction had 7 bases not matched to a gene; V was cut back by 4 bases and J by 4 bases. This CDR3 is CATSDASGLAGPDTQYF. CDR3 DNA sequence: TGTGCCACCAGTGACGCATCGGGACTAGCGGGACCAGATACGCAGTATTTT.

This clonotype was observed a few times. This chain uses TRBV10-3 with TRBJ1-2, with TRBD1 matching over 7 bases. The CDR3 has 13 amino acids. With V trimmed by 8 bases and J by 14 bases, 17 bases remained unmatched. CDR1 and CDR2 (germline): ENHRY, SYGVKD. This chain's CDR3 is CAIGLTGREPLTF. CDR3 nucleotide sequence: TGTGCCATCGGCCTGACAGGGAGGGAGCCCTTAACCTTC.

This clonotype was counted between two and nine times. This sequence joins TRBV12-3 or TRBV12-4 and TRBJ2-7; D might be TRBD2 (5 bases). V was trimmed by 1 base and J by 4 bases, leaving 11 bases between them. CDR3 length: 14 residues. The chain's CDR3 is CASSLGAVAYEQYF. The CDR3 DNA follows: TGTGCCAGCAGTTTAGGGGCAGTAGCGTACGAGCAGTACTTC.

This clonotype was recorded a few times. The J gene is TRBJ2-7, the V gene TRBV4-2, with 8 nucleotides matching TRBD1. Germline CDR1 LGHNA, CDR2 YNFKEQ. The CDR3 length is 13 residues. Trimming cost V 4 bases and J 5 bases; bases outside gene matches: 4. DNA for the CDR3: TGTGCCAGCAGCCGGGACAGGACCGACGAGCAGTACTTC. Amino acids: CASSRDRTDEQYF.

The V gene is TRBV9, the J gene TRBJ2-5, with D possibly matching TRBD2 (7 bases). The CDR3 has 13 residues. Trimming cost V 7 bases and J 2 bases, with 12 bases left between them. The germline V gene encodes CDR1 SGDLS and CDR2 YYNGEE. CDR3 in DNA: TGTGCCAGCCAGCGGGACACACAAGAGACCCAGTACTTC. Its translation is CASQRDTQETQYF.

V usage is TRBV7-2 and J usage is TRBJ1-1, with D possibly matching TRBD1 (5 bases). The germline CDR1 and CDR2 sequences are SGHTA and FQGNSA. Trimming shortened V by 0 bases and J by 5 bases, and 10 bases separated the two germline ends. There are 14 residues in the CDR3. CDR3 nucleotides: TGTGCCAGCAGCTTAGCCCGGGGCAGGACTGAAGCTTTCTTT. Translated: CASSLARGRTEAFF.

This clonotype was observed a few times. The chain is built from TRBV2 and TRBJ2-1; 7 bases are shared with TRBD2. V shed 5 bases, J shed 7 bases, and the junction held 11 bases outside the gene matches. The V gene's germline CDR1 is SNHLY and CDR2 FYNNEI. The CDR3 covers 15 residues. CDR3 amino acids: CASSPERGGRNEQFF. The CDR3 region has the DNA TGTGCCAGCAGTCCTGAGCGGGGAGGAAGGAATGAGCAGTTCTTC.

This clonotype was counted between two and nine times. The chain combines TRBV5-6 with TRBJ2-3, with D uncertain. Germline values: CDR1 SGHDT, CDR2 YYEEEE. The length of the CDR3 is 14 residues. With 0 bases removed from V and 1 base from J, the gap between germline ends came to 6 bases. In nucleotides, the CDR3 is TGTGCCAGCAGCTTGGACAGACGCACAGATACGCAGTATTTT. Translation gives CASSLDRRTDTQYF.

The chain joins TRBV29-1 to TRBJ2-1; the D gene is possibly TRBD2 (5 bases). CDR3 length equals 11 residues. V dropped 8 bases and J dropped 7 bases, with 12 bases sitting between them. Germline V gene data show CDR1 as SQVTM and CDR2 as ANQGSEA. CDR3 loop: CSLRDGNEQFF. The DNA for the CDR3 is TGCAGCCTACGGGATGGGAATGAGCAGTTCTTC.

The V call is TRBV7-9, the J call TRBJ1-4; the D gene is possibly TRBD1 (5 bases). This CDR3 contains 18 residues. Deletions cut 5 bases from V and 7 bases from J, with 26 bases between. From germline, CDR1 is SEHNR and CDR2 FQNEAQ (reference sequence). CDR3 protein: CASSGPGGLPNRGEKLFF. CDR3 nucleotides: TGTGCCAGCAGCGGGCCGGGGGGACTTCCCAACCGGGGTGAAAAACTGTTTTTT. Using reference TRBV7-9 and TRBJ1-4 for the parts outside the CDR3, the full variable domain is DTGVSQNPRHKITKRGQNVTFRCDPISEHNRLYWYRQTLGQGPEFLTYFQNEAQLEKSRLLSDRFSAERPKGSFSTLEIQRTEQGDSAMYLCASSGPGGLPNRGEKLFFGSGTQLSVL.

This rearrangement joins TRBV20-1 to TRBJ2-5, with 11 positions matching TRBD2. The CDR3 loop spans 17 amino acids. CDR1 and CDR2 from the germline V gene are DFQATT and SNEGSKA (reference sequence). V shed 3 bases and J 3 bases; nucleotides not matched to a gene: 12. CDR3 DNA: TGCAGTGCTAGGGGACTCGGGACTAGCGGCCAAAAAGAGACCCAGTACTTC. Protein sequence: CSARGLGTSGQKETQYF.

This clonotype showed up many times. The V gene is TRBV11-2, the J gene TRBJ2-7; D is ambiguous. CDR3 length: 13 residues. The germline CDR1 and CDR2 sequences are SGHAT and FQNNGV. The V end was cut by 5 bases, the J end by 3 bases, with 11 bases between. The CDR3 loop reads CASSVGRDYEQYF. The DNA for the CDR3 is TGTGCCAGCAGCGTCGGCAGAGACTACGAGCAGTACTTC.

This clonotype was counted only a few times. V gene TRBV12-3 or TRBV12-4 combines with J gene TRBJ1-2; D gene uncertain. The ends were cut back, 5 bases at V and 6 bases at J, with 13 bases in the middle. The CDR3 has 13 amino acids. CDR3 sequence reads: CASSPGRGNGYTF. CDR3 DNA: TGTGCCAGCAGTCCCGGGCGGGGAAATGGCTACACCTTC.

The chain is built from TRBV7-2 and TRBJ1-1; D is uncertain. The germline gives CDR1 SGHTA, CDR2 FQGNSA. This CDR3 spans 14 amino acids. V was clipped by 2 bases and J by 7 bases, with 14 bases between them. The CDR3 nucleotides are TGTGCCAGCAGCTTATTCCGGGATCCCCATGAAGCTTTCTTT. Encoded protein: CASSLFRDPHEAFF.

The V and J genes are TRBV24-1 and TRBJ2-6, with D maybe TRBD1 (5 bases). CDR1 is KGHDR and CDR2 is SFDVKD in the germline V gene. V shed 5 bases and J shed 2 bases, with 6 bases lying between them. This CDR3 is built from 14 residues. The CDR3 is CATSADTGANVLTF. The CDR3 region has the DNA TGTGCCACCAGTGCGGACACTGGGGCCAACGTCCTGACTTTC.

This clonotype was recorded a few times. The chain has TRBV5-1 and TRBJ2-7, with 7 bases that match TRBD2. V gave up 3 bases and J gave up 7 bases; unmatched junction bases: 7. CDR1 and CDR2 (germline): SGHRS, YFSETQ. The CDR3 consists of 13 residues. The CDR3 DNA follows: TGCGCCAGCAGCTCGGACATCGGGGGGGAGCAGTACTTC. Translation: CASSSDIGGEQYF.

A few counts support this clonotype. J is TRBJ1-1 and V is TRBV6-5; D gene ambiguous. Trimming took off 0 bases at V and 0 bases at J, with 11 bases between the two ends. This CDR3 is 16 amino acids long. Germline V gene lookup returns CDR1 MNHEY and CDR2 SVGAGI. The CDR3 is CASSYSGLTMNTEAFF. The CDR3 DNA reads TGTGCCAGCAGTTACTCTGGGTTAACTATGAACACTGAAGCTTTCTTT.

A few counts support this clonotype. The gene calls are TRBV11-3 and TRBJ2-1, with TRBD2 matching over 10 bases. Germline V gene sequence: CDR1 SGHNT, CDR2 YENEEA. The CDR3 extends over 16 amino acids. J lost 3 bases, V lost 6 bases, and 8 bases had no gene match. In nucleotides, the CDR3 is TGTGCCAGCAGACTCAGCGGGGGGGCCGGCTACAATGAGCAGTTCTTC. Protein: CASRLSGGAGYNEQFF.

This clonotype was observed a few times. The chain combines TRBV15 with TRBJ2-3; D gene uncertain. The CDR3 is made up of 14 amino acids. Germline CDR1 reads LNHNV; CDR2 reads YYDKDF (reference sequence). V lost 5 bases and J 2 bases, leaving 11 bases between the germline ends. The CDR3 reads CATSGLRSTDTQYF. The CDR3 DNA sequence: TGTGCCACCAGCGGGCTCCGATCCACAGATACGCAGTATTTT.

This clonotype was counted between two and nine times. CDR3 bases: TGTGCCAGCAGCCAAGATGGTTGGCGTATCCAAGAGACCCAGTACTTC. Translating gives CASSQDGWRIQETQYF. V usage is TRBV4-2 and J usage is TRBJ2-5; no clear D gene. Germline loops: CDR1 LGHNA, CDR2 YNFKEQ. CDR3 length equals 16 residues. Trimming cost V 0 bases and J 1 base, with 12 bases left between them.

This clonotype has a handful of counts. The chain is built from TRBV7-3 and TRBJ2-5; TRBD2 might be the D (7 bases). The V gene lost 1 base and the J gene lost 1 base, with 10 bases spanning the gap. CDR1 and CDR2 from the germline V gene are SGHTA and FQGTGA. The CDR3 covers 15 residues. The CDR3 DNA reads TGTGCCAGCAGCTTAAACGGGGGGCGCCAAGAGACCCAGTACTTC. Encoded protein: CASSLNGGRQETQYF.

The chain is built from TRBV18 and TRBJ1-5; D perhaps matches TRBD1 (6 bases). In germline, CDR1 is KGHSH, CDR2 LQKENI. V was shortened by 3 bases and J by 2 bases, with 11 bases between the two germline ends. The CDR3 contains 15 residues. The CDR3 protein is CASSPWGGRNQPQHF. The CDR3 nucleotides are TGTGCCAGCTCACCTTGGGGGGGCCGCAATCAGCCCCAGCATTTT. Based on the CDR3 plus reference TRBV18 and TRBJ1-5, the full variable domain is NAGVMQNPRHLVRRRGQEARLRCSPMKGHSHVYWYRQLPEEGLKFMVYLQKENIIDESGMPKERFSAEFPKEGPSILRIQQVVRGDSAAYFCASSPWGGRNQPQHFGDGTRLSIL.

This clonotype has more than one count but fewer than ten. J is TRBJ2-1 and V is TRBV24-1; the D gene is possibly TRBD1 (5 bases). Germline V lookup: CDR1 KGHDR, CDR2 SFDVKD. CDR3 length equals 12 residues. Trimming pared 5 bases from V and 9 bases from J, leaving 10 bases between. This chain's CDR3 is CATSVQGPEQFF. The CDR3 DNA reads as TGTGCCACCAGTGTGCAGGGCCCTGAGCAGTTCTTC.

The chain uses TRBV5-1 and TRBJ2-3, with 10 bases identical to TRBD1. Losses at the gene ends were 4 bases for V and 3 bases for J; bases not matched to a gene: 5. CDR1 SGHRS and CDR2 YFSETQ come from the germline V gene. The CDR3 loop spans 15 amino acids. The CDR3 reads CASSTGQGGTDTQYF. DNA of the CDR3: TGCGCCAGCAGCACCGGACAGGGGGGGACAGATACGCAGTATTTT.

The DNA for the CDR3 is TGTGCCACCAGCAGAGAGGGGGGTATGCCCCAGCATTTT. This codes for CATSREGGMPQHF. V gene TRBV15 combines with J gene TRBJ1-5; tentative D call: TRBD1 (5 bases). The CDR3 spans 13 residues. Germline values: CDR1 LNHNV, CDR2 YYDKDF (reference sequence). The ends were cut back, 0 bases at V and 9 bases at J, with 9 bases in the middle.